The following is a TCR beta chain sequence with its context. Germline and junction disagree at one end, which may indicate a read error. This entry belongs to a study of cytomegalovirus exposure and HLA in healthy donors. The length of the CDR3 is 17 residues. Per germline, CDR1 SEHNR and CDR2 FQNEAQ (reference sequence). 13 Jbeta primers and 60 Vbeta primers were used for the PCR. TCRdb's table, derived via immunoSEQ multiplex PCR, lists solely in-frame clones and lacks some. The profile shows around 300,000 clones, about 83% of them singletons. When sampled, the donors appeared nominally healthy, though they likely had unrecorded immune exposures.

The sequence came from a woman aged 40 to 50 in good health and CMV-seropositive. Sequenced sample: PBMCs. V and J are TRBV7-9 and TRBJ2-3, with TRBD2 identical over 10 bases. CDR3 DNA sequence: TGTTCCAGCAGCCCTAGACCAGCGGGGGGGAGCACAGATACGCAGTATTTT. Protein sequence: CSSSPRPAGGSTDTQYF. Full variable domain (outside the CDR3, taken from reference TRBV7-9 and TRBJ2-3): DTGVSQNPRHKITKRGQNVTFRCDPISEHNRLYWYRQTLGQGPEFLTYFQNEAQLEKSRLLSDRFSAERPKGSFSTLEIQRTEQGDSAMYLCSSSPRPAGGSTDTQYFGPGTRLTVL.